This entry concerns a single T cell receptor beta chain. The target antigen is unknown. This record belongs to a study of STAT3 mutations in large granular lymphocyte leukemia. Findings and caveats of the study: Suggested: STAT3 mutation was not the ancestral event for these clonal expansions. In some patients, a small highly pathogenic clone possibly went undetected. Every T-LGLL patient had at least one immunodominant TCRbeta clonotype. Variable sampling intervals and differing treatment regimens complicated linking therapy response to TCR clonal burden changes.

Some 41,000 productive templates were obtained per sample on average. Sequencing used immunoSEQ multiplex PCR; TCRdb keeps in-frame clones, though not all of them. The data contain tens of thousands of clones, about 81% of them singletons. This CDR3 region has 16 residues. Trimming cost V 4 bases and J 2 bases; bases outside gene matches: 5. CDR1 SGHRS and CDR2 YFSETQ come from the germline V gene. This TCR derives from a human donor with T large granular lymphocyte leukemia. Some clones in this sample may be carry-over from other donors' samples. What was sequenced was PBMCs. The genes are TRBV5-1 and TRBJ2-3, with 12 bases fitting TRBD2. CDR3 sequence reads: CASSSGLAGHTDTQYF. The CDR3 DNA reads as TGCGCCAGCAGCAGCGGACTAGCGGGGCACACAGATACGCAGTATTTT.